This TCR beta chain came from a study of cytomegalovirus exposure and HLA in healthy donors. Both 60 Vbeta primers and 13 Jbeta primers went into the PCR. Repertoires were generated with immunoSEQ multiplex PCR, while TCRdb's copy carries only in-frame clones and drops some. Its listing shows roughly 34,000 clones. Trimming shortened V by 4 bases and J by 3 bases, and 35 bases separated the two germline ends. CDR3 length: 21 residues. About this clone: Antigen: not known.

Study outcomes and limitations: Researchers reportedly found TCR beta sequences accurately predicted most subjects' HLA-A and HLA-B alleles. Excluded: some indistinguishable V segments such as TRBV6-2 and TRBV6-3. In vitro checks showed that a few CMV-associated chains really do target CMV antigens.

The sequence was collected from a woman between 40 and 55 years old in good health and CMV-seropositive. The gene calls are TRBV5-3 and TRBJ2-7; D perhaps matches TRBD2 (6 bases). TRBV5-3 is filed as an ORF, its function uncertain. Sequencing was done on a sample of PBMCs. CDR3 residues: CARSGYATRPPTLPVGYEQYF. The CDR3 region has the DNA TGTGCCAGAAGCGGTTACGCGACTAGACCGCCAACTCTCCCCGTCGGCTACGAGCAGTACTTC.